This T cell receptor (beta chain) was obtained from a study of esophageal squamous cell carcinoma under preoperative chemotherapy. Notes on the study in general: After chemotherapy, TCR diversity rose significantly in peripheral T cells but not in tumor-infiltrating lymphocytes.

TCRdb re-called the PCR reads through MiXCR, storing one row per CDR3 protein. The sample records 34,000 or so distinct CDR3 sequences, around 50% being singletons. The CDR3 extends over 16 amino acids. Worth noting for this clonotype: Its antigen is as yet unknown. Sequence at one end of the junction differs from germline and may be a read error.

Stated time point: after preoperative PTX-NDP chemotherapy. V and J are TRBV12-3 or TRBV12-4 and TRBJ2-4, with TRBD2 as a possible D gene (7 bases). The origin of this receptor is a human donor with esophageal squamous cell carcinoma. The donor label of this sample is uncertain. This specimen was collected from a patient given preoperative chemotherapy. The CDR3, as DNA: TGTCCGAGCCGTACTACTAGGGGGGGAGCCAAAAACACTCAGTACTTC. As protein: CPSRTTRGGAKNTQYF.